This is a list of T cell receptor beta chains from one sample in a study of cytomegalovirus exposure and HLA in healthy donors. TCRdb's copy holds only in-frame clones and misses some; the assay was immunoSEQ multiplex PCR. The data show about 200,000 clones, with around three quarters seen just once and 3.5% to 5% held by the top ten. The source material was PBMCs. The source is a woman aged 25 to 39 in good health and CMV-seropositive. Each CDR3 is given with its conserved first and last residue. Part of the rows lack a size; the others show once, few, many or a class for expanded clones.

j_call clone_size v_call cdr3_aa
TRBJ2-2 . TRBV6-5 CASSSQGAGTRELFF
TRBJ2-3 . TRBV29-1 CSVVPSTGSTDTQYF
TRBJ1-5 . TRBV28 CASSLGQNSNQPQHF
TRBJ2-7 . TRBV5-4 CASTPALGTYEQYF
TRBJ1-1 . TRBV30 CAWSRTAEAFF
TRBJ1-1 . TRBV27 CASRGRSMNTEAFF
TRBJ1-2 . TRBV7-2 CASSPPGGNGYTF
TRBJ1-6 . TRBV5-1 CASSLAQVNSPLHF
TRBJ1-3 once TRBV10-1 CASSLQGNSGNTIYF
TRBJ1-2 . TRBV2 CASSAMQGAYGYTF
TRBJ1-2 . TRBV29-1 CSTPQEDGYTF
TRBJ1-3 . TRBV27 CASSLQGTGNTIYF
TRBJ2-5 . TRBV9 CASSSGEGNQETQYF
TRBJ1-2 . TRBV11-3 CASSIGGGIYGYTF
TRBJ2-2 . TRBV7-2 CASSRTRSSGELFF
TRBJ2-7 . TRBV11-2 CASSLELAGSNEQYF
TRBJ2-7 . TRBV6-5 CASSLQGAREQYF
TRBJ2-3 . TRBV4-3 CASSHYQTVTGTQYF
TRBJ2-4 . TRBV7-9 CASSQDTGTGGNIQYF
TRBJ2-3 . TRBV15 CATSRTQGGTDTQYF
TRBJ1-5 . TRBV19 CASSIGAGTGDNQPQHF
TRBJ2-5 . TRBV27 CASSDTTSYQETQYF
TRBJ1-3 . TRBV30 CAWSAPDSRSGNTIYF
TRBJ1-1 . TRBV7-2 CASSLGPTNMNTEAFF
TRBJ2-3 . TRBV13 CASSSSGGTSTDTQYF
TRBJ2-4 once TRBV11-2 CASEGQGKNIQYF
TRBJ2-5 . TRBV6-4 CASSDPRTSGGRKETQYF
TRBJ2-1 . TRBV7-8 CASSHWGPGQYYNEQFF
TRBJ2-7 . TRBV29-1 CSASGTGSYEQYF
TRBJ1-5 . TRBV4-1 CASRGQSNSNQPQHF
TRBJ2-7 . TRBV30 CAWSQGLAGGYEQYF
TRBJ1-5 . TRBV15 CATSKTGPHQPQHF
TRBJ1-1 . TRBV27 CASSGQLYTEAFF
TRBJ2-1 . TRBV6-5 CASSYVGSSYNEQFF
TRBJ2-1 once TRBV7-2 CASSSGSGAHNEQFF
TRBJ1-1 . TRBV18 CASSPVEQVGGGSFNTEAFF
TRBJ1-2 few TRBV11-3 CASQQQGGAIYGYTF
TRBJ2-7 . TRBV9 CASSVVGDSYEQYF
TRBJ1-2 . TRBV5-4 CASSLAGPNYGYTF
TRBJ1-2 . TRBV9 CASSVGGTGNYGYTF
TRBJ1-1 . TRBV7-9 CASSWTGDTEAFF